This T cell receptor (beta chain) was captured in a study of T-cell memory formation after mild COVID-19. This clonotype came up a few times. The germline gives CDR1 SGHAT, CDR2 FQNNGV. Trimming pared 5 bases from V and 6 bases from J, leaving 7 bases between. This CDR3 is built from 12 residues. Using its own MiXCR run on the 5' RACE reads, TCRdb lists one record per CDR3 protein. Among hundreds of thousands of distinct CDR3 sequences listed, over 15% were seen once. This TCR was recovered from an adult woman who had mild COVID-19 (a few samples of this study predate the infection). Cell type and time point are not known. What was sequenced was PBMCs or a T cell subset sorted from them (not recorded which). The V gene is TRBV11-2, the J gene TRBJ2-2; no definite D call. CDR3: CASSQVPGELFF. CDR3 DNA sequence: TGTGCCAGCAGCCAGGTCCCCGGGGAGCTGTTTTTT.